This T cell receptor beta chain was found in a study of blood T cell repertoires in COVID-19. Study-wide context: Acute-phase and convalescent COVID-19 samples originated in the United States, Italy and Spain.

In the original workflow: Estimation of nucleated cell counts relied on the amplification of reference gene primers. Some clones are missing from TCRdb's copy, which holds only in-frame ones; the method was immunoSEQ multiplex PCR. The DNA was the basis for D and trimming; V, J and clone size are from that table. The sample consists of under 80,000 clones, approximately 80% of them appearing once. The specimen was peripheral blood. This TCR derives from a man aged 45-65 years with acute or convalescent COVID-19.

CDR3: CASNSNEQFF. The CDR3 nucleotides read TGTGCCAGCAACAGCAATGAGCAGTTCTTC. The V call is TRBV6-5, the J call TRBJ2-1; unclear D gene. Germline loops: CDR1 MNHEY, CDR2 SVGAGI. The V gene lost 7 bases and the J gene lost 6 bases, with 4 bases spanning the gap. This CDR3 has 10 residues.